The TCR beta chain described here comes from a study of radiotherapy plus CTLA-4 blockade in lung cancer (dated by TCRdb to the late 2010s). Background on the whole study: Objective responses were observed in around 20% of enrolled patients, and disease control was achieved in 25% to 35%. The investigation overall reported the following: After treatment with radiotherapy and ipilimumab, TCR clones that came from tumors expanded in the peripheral blood. Early dynamic changes in blood T cell clones, together with increased serum interferon-beta after radiation, were reported as the strongest predictors of response.

V was cut back by 4 bases and J by 4 bases, leaving a gap of 11 bases between them. The CDR3 contains 14 residues, cysteine and phenylalanine counted. The retained sequence is limited to the CDR3, 42 bases, with the frame set at the first base. According to the germline V gene, CDR1 reads MNHNS and CDR2 reads SASEGT. The study evaluated CTLA-4 blockade (ipilimumab) given together with focal radiation therapy in patients who had chemo-refractory metastatic non-small-cell lung cancer. Library construction relied on the immunoSEQ multiplex PCR assay. Here the immuneACCESS table is served through TCRdb, limited to in-frame sequences with V and J called. Missing clones are a known gap in these copies; in checked studies unresolved V genes cover under half, and the rest lacks a known reason. Within this sample are around 99,000 clones, with 88% of them counted one time only. Nearly 5% of the sample rests with the top ten.

Note on this clone: Its antigen remains undetermined. The input lacks base qualities; no much larger clone sits a single base away.

The chain joins TRBV6-1 to TRBJ1-5; the D gene identity is not certain. The receptor was isolated from a human donor with non-small cell lung cancer that progressed on radiotherapy plus ipilimumab. The sequencing used peripheral blood, collected from a patient treated with radiotherapy plus ipilimumab. For the CDR3, the sequence is CASSGVMRNQPQHF. In nucleotides, the sequence is TGTGCCAGCAGTGGGGTAATGAGGAATCAGCCCCAGCATTTT.